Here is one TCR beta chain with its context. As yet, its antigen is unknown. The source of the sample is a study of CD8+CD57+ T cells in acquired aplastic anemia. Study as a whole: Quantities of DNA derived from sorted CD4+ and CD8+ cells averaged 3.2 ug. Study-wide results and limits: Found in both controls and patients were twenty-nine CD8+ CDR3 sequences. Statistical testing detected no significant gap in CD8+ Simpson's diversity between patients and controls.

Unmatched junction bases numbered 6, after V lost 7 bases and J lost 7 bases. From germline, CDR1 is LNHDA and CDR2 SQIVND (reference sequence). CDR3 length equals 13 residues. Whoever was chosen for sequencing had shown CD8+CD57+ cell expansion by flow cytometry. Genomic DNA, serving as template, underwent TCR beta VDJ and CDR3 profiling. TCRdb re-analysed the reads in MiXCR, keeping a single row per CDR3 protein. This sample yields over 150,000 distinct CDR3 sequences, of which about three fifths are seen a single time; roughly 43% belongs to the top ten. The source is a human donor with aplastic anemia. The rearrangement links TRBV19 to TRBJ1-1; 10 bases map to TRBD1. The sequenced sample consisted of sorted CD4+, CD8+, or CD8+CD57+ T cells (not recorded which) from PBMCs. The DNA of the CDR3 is TGTGCCAGTAAAGGACAGGGGGTGGTTGAAGCTTTCTTT. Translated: CASKGQGVVEAFF.